The sequence of this T cell receptor (beta chain) was determined in a study of OX40 agonist ivuxolimab in advanced cancers. Overall study: Those enrolled were 70% to 85% male, with a mean age of roughly 60 years and ages from about 20 to 79.

The repertoire was sequenced with immunoSEQ multiplex PCR; TCRdb's copy has only in-frame clones and lacks some. Among 90,000 to 120,000 clones, around 93% were seen once, and the ten largest hold about 1.2%. V was pared by 2 bases and J by 6 bases, with 6 bases of the junction left unmatched. Germline values: CDR1 SGHRS, CDR2 YFSETQ. The CDR3 has 15 residues. V is TRBV5-1 and J is TRBJ2-7; 12 nucleotides agree with TRBD1. The sequences come from CD4+ or CD8+ T cells sorted from blood, collected in a trial of the OX40 agonist ivuxolimab. The sequence was collected from an adult with an advanced solid tumor such as melanoma, head and neck, liver or kidney cancer. The CDR3: CASSLRDRGQGEQYF. CDR3 DNA sequence: TGCGCCAGCAGCTTAAGGGACAGGGGGCAAGGCGAGCAGTACTTC.